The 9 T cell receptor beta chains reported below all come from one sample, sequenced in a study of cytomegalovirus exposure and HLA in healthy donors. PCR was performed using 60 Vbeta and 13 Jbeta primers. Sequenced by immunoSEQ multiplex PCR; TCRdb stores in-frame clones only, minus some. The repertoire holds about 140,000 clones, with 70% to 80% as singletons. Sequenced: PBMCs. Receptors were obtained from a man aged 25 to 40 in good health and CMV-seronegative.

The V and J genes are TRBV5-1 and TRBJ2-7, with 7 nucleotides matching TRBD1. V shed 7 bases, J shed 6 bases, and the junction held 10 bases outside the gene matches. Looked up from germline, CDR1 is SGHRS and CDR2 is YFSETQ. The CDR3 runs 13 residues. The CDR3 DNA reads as TGCGCCAGCCGAGGGACAGAGCAACGCGAGCAGTACTTC. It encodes CASRGTEQREQYF.

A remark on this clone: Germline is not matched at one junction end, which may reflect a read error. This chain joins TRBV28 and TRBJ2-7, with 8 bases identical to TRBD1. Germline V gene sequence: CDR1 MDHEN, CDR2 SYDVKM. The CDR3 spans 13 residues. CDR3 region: CASSGTGPGGWDF. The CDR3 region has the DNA TGTGCCAGCAGTGGGACAGGCCCAGGGGGTTGGGACTTC.

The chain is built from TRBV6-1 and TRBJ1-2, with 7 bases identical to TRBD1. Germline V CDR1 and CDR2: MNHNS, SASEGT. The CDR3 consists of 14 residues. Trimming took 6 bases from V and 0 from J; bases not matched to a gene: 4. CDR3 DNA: TGTGCCAGCAGGAGGGACAGTCCTAACTATGGCTACACCTTC. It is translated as CASRRDSPNYGYTF.

In DNA, the CDR3 is TGTGCCAGCAGTGAACGGGACAGCCCTAATGAAAAACTGTTTTTT. Amino acid sequence: CASSERDSPNEKLFF. The chain recombines TRBV6-1 with TRBJ1-4; 7 bases fit TRBD1. From germline, CDR1 is MNHNS and CDR2 SASEGT. This CDR3 region has 15 residues. Trimming at V came to 2 bases and at J to 3 bases, leaving 3 bases not matched to a gene.

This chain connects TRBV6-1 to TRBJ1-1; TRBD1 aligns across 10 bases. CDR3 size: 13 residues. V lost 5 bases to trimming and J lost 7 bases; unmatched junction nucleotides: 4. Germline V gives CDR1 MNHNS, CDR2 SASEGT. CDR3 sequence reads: CASSRGQGSEAFF. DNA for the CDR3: TGTGCCAGCAGTAGGGGACAGGGGAGTGAAGCTTTCTTT.

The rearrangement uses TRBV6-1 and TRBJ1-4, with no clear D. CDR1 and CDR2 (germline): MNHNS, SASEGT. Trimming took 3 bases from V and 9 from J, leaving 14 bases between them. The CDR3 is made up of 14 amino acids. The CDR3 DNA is TGTGCCAGCAGTGAGTCGGGGAGTCGGCAAAAACTGTTTTTT. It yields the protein CASSESGSRQKLFF.

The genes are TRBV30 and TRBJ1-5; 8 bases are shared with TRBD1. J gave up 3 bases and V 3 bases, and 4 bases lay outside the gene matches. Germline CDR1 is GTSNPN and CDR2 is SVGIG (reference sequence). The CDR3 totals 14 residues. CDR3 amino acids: CAWSEDRANQPQHF. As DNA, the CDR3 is TGTGCCTGGAGCGAGGACAGGGCCAATCAGCCCCAGCATTTT.

The CDR3 loop is CASSLSRPPYEQYF. CDR3 nucleotide sequence: TGTGCCAGCAGCTTGAGCAGGCCGCCCTACGAGCAGTACTTC. This chain connects TRBV5-4 to TRBJ2-7; no clear D gene. The CDR3 spans 14 residues. CDR1 and CDR2 (germline): SGHNT, YYREEE (reference sequence). V lost 1 base and J lost 2, with 10 bases in between.

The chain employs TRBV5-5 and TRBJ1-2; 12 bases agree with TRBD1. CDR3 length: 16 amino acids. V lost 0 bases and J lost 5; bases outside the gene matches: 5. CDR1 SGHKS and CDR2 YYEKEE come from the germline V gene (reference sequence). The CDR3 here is CASSLVMGQGAYGYTF. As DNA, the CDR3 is TGTGCCAGCAGCTTGGTTATGGGACAGGGGGCATATGGCTACACCTTC.